This T cell receptor (beta chain) was recorded in a study of blood T cell repertoires in COVID-19. On the study more broadly: COVID-19 samples from acute and convalescent phases originated in the United States, Italy and Spain. PBMCs, B-cell-depleted T cells, or T cells were the source of the cDNA or gDNA that made up the material.

A Seattle source enrolled patients during active infection and followed them longitudinally. Germline V gives CDR1 SGHRS, CDR2 YFSETQ. There are 14 residues in the CDR3. V was trimmed by 0 bases and J by 3 bases, leaving 7 bases between them. In the original workflow: Estimated nucleated cell counts came from reference gene primer amplification. Data came from immunoSEQ multiplex PCR; TCRdb stores just in-frame clones and leaves some out. That table is the source of V, J and clone size, and D and trimming were worked out from the DNA. In the table there are fewer than 250,000 clones, around 76% of which are singletons.

Sequencing was done on a sample of peripheral blood. The clonotype originates from a woman in her sixties with COVID-19, enrolled during active disease. The chain couples TRBV5-1 to TRBJ1-5; D call uncertain. The CDR3 loop is CASSLGGSNQPQHF. The CDR3 nucleotides are TGCGCCAGCAGCTTGGGAGGGTCCAATCAGCCCCAGCATTTT.